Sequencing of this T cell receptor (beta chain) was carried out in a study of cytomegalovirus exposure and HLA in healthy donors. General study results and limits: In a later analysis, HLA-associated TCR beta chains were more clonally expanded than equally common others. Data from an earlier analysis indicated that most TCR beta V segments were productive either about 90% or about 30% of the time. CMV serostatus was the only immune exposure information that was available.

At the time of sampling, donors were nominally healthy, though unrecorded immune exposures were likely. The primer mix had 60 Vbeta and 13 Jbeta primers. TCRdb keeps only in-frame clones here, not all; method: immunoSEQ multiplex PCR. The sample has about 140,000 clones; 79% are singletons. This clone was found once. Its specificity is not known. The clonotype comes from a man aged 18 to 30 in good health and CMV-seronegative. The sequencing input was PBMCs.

The CDR3 reads CAIGAGPNSGNTIYF. CDR3 in DNA: TGTGCCATCGGGGCCGGACCGAACTCTGGAAACACCATATATTTT. This sequence joins TRBV10-3 and TRBJ1-3; D possibly corresponds to TRBD1 (5 bases). The CDR3 has 15 residues. Trimming cost V 8 bases and J 0 bases, with 14 bases left between them. CDR1 is ENHRY and CDR2 is SYGVKD in the germline V gene.